Listed below are T cell receptor beta chains from one sample, sequenced in a study of T cell responses to AZD1222 COVID-19 vaccine. TCRdb's copy holds only in-frame clones and misses some; the assay was immunoSEQ multiplex PCR. The sample contains some 150,000 clones, approximately 94% of which appear only once. The sequencing here drew on peripheral blood, taken on day 0 of AZD1222 vaccination. All receptors come from an adult in good health. Each CDR3 is given with its conserved first and last residue. Fields, in order: clone size, V gene, J gene, D gene, CDR3 DNA, CDR3 protein. A D gene is named only where the DNA matches it firmly. Clone size is shown for a subset of rows, as once, few, many or a class of expanded clone.

abundance: NA
v_gene: TRBV5-1
j_gene: TRBJ2-7
d_gene: NA
CDR3nt: TGCGCCAGCAGCTTGGCTGCGTCCTACGAGCAGTACTTC
CDR3aa: CASSLAASYEQYF

abundance: NA
v_gene: TRBV5-8
j_gene: TRBJ1-3
d_gene: NA
CDR3nt: TGTGCCAGCAGCTTGGTTTTGGGAAACTCTGGAAACACCATATATTTT
CDR3aa: CASSLVLGNSGNTIYF

abundance: NA
v_gene: TRBV2
j_gene: TRBJ1-2
d_gene: NA
CDR3nt: TGTGCCAGCATCGACACTACTAACTATGGCTACACCTTC
CDR3aa: CASIDTTNYGYTF

abundance: NA
v_gene: TRBV4-2
j_gene: TRBJ2-6
d_gene: NA
CDR3nt: TGTGCCAGCAGCCAAAAATCGGGCAGTTCTGGGGCCAACGTCCTGACTTTC
CDR3aa: CASSQKSGSSGANVLTF

abundance: NA
v_gene: TRBV5-1
j_gene: TRBJ1-1
d_gene: NA
CDR3nt: TGCGCCAGCAGCTCCCCGGCGGGGGCAGGCACTGAAGCTTTCTTT
CDR3aa: CASSSPAGAGTEAFF

abundance: NA
v_gene: TRBV5-5
j_gene: TRBJ2-7
d_gene: TRBD1
CDR3nt: TGTGCCAGCAGCTCGATCCCGGGACAGGACTACGAGCAGTACTTC
CDR3aa: CASSSIPGQDYEQYF

abundance: NA
v_gene: TRBV11-2
j_gene: TRBJ2-2
d_gene: TRBD1
CDR3nt: TGTGCCAGCAGCCGAGGACAGGGGGAGCGCACCGGGGAGCTGTTTTTT
CDR3aa: CASSRGQGERTGELFF

abundance: NA
v_gene: TRBV2
j_gene: TRBJ2-7
d_gene: TRBD1
CDR3nt: TGTGCCAGCAGCGGTGGGACAGGGACCTACGAGCAGTACTTC
CDR3aa: CASSGGTGTYEQYF

abundance: NA
v_gene: TRBV15
j_gene: TRBJ2-1
d_gene: TRBD2
CDR3nt: TGTGCCACCAGCAGGGTCCTCGGCGGGAGGCCGTGGGAGCAGTTCTTC
CDR3aa: CATSRVLGGRPWEQFF

abundance: once
v_gene: TRBV10-1
j_gene: TRBJ2-3
d_gene: TRBD2
CDR3nt: TGCGCCAGCAGTCCTGGGATAGCGGGGGTCACAGATACGCAGTATTTT
CDR3aa: CASSPGIAGVTDTQYF

abundance: NA
v_gene: TRBV7-9
j_gene: TRBJ1-1
d_gene: NA
CDR3nt: TGTGCCAGCAGCTCGGGAATGACAGTCCACACTGAAGCTTTCTTT
CDR3aa: CASSSGMTVHTEAFF

abundance: NA
v_gene: TRBV11-2
j_gene: TRBJ2-1
d_gene: NA
CDR3nt: TGTGCCAGCACCCCCGGGGGCGGGAGCTCCTACAATGAGCAGTTCTTC
CDR3aa: CASTPGGGSSYNEQFF

abundance: NA
v_gene: TRBV5-6
j_gene: TRBJ2-7
d_gene: NA
CDR3nt: TGTGCCAGCAGTGCTGACTACGAGCAGTACTTC
CDR3aa: CASSADYEQYF

abundance: NA
v_gene: TRBV10-3
j_gene: TRBJ1-2
d_gene: NA
CDR3nt: TGTGCCATCCGGGACACGCACTATGGCTACACCTTC
CDR3aa: CAIRDTHYGYTF

abundance: NA
v_gene: TRBV5-8
j_gene: TRBJ2-7
d_gene: NA
CDR3nt: TGTGCCAGCAGCTTGGATAGGGGTTCCTACGAGCAGTACTTC
CDR3aa: CASSLDRGSYEQYF

abundance: NA
v_gene: TRBV3-1/TRBV3-2
j_gene: TRBJ1-1
d_gene: NA
CDR3nt: TGTGCCAGCAGCACTCGGGGGAACACTGAAGCTTTCTTT
CDR3aa: CASSTRGNTEAFF

abundance: NA
v_gene: TRBV19
j_gene: TRBJ1-6
d_gene: NA
CDR3nt: TGTGCCAGTAGTATACGAGGGGCTTCCAGCTCCTATAATTCACCCCTCCACTTT
CDR3aa: CASSIRGASSSYNSPLHF

abundance: few
v_gene: TRBV5-8
j_gene: TRBJ1-2
d_gene: NA
CDR3nt: TGTGCCAGCAGCTTTCGCCCCACTATCGGCTACACCTTC
CDR3aa: CASSFRPTIGYTF

abundance: NA
v_gene: TRBV6-5
j_gene: TRBJ1-1
d_gene: NA
CDR3nt: TGTGCCAGCGACAGAACAGGGAACACTGAAGCTTTCTTT
CDR3aa: CASDRTGNTEAFF

abundance: NA
v_gene: TRBV27
j_gene: TRBJ2-1
d_gene: TRBD2
CDR3nt: TGTGCCAGCATCGGGACTAGTGAGATGACTGAGCAGTTCTTC
CDR3aa: CASIGTSEMTEQFF

abundance: NA
v_gene: TRBV10-2
j_gene: TRBJ1-1
d_gene: TRBD1
CDR3nt: TGCGCCAGCAGTGCGGTAACGGGACAGAAAGCTTTCTTT
CDR3aa: CASSAVTGQKAFF

abundance: NA
v_gene: TRBV19
j_gene: TRBJ2-1
d_gene: TRBD2
CDR3nt: TGTGCCAGCCTCTATCAGGCGGGGGGCCCCTACAATGAGCAGTTCTTC
CDR3aa: CASLYQAGGPYNEQFF

abundance: NA
v_gene: TRBV5-6
j_gene: TRBJ1-1
d_gene: NA
CDR3nt: TGTGCCAGCAGCTTGAATTGGGTGCAAGATGGGACTGAAGCTTTCTTT
CDR3aa: CASSLNWVQDGTEAFF

abundance: NA
v_gene: TRBV6-1
j_gene: TRBJ2-1
d_gene: NA
CDR3nt: TGTGCCAGCAGTTATCTTATAAATGAGCAGTTCTTC
CDR3aa: CASSYLINEQFF

abundance: NA
v_gene: TRBV7-3
j_gene: TRBJ2-5
d_gene: NA
CDR3nt: TGTGCCAGCAGCCCACAGGGTGGAGAGACCCAGTACTTC
CDR3aa: CASSPQGGETQYF

abundance: NA
v_gene: TRBV2
j_gene: TRBJ2-4
d_gene: NA
CDR3nt: TGTGCCAGCAGTGAAGCGGAGGGGATGAAAAACATTCAGTACTTC
CDR3aa: CASSEAEGMKNIQYF

abundance: NA
v_gene: TRBV27
j_gene: TRBJ2-7
d_gene: TRBD1
CDR3nt: TGTGCCAGCAGTGTTCGGACAGGAAGGTACTACGAGCAGTACTTC
CDR3aa: CASSVRTGRYYEQYF

abundance: NA
v_gene: TRBV6-5
j_gene: TRBJ2-5
d_gene: TRBD2
CDR3nt: TGTGCCAGCAGTCGCGGGGGTAGTGAGGGAGAGACCCAGTACTTC
CDR3aa: CASSRGGSEGETQYF

abundance: NA
v_gene: TRBV24-1
j_gene: TRBJ2-5
d_gene: NA
CDR3nt: TGTGCCACCAGTGACCACGACAGAGCCGAGACCCAGTACTTC
CDR3aa: CATSDHDRAETQYF

abundance: NA
v_gene: TRBV27
j_gene: TRBJ1-5
d_gene: NA
CDR3nt: TGTGCCAGCAGTCCGACCGTCAATCAGCCCCAGCATTTT
CDR3aa: CASSPTVNQPQHF

abundance: NA
v_gene: TRBV2
j_gene: TRBJ1-3
d_gene: NA
CDR3nt: TGTGCCAGCAGTGAATTACGGCTGCACTCTGGAAACACCATATATTTT
CDR3aa: CASSELRLHSGNTIYF

abundance: NA
v_gene: TRBV7-2
j_gene: TRBJ2-1
d_gene: NA
CDR3nt: TGTGCCAGCAGCTTACAGGGACTCTACAATGAGCAGTTCTTC
CDR3aa: CASSLQGLYNEQFF

abundance: NA
v_gene: TRBV7-9
j_gene: TRBJ1-1
d_gene: NA
CDR3nt: TGTGCCAGCAGCTTGGGTACGCTGAACACTGAAGCTTTCTTT
CDR3aa: CASSLGTLNTEAFF

abundance: once
v_gene: TRBV6-5
j_gene: TRBJ1-2
d_gene: NA
CDR3nt: TGTGCCAGCACCCAGGACTACTATGGCTACACCTTC
CDR3aa: CASTQDYYGYTF

abundance: NA
v_gene: TRBV9
j_gene: TRBJ2-7
d_gene: TRBD2
CDR3nt: TGTGCCAGCAGCGTGAGCGGGAGCGGTCCCTACGAGCAGTACTTC
CDR3aa: CASSVSGSGPYEQYF

abundance: once
v_gene: TRBV28
j_gene: TRBJ2-1
d_gene: NA
CDR3nt: TGTGCCAGCAGTTTAGCGGGGGCTTACAATGAGCAGTTCTTC
CDR3aa: CASSLAGAYNEQFF

abundance: once
v_gene: TRBV7-2
j_gene: TRBJ2-7
d_gene: TRBD2
CDR3nt: TGTGCCAGCAGCTTACTTAGCGGGGAGGGATACGAGCAGTACTTC
CDR3aa: CASSLLSGEGYEQYF

abundance: NA
v_gene: TRBV11-2
j_gene: TRBJ1-2
d_gene: TRBD1
CDR3nt: TGTGCCAGCAGCTCCCCGGGACAGGGGGACTATGGCTACACCTTC
CDR3aa: CASSSPGQGDYGYTF

abundance: NA
v_gene: TRBV4-1
j_gene: TRBJ2-5
d_gene: NA
CDR3nt: TGCGCCAGCAGCCACTTAGCTGCCAAAGGGGGACAAGAGACCCAGTACTTC
CDR3aa: CASSHLAAKGGQETQYF

abundance: NA
v_gene: TRBV5-4
j_gene: TRBJ2-7
d_gene: NA
CDR3nt: TGTGCCAGCAGCTTGTGGGGATCGCACGAGCAGTACTTC
CDR3aa: CASSLWGSHEQYF

abundance: once
v_gene: TRBV19
j_gene: TRBJ1-1
d_gene: NA
CDR3nt: TGTGCCAGTAGTATAGGTACGGAGACTGAAGCTTTCTTT
CDR3aa: CASSIGTETEAFF

abundance: NA
v_gene: TRBV5-1
j_gene: TRBJ1-3
d_gene: NA
CDR3nt: TGCGCCAGCAGCTTGGTTCCAGGGAGAACTGGAAACACCATATATTTT
CDR3aa: CASSLVPGRTGNTIYF

abundance: NA
v_gene: TRBV18
j_gene: TRBJ2-7
d_gene: NA
CDR3nt: TGTGCCAGCTCACTCTCGGACCAGACCTACGAGCAGTACTTC
CDR3aa: CASSLSDQTYEQYF

abundance: NA
v_gene: TRBV11-2
j_gene: TRBJ1-5
d_gene: NA
CDR3nt: TGTGCCAGCAGCTTAGGGTATGGCAATCAGCCCCAGCATTTT
CDR3aa: CASSLGYGNQPQHF

abundance: NA
v_gene: TRBV20-1
j_gene: TRBJ2-2
d_gene: TRBD2
CDR3nt: TGCAGTGCTAGTACGGGGGGAGGGGACACCGGGGAGCTGTTTTTT
CDR3aa: CSASTGGGDTGELFF

abundance: NA
v_gene: TRBV11-2
j_gene: TRBJ2-7
d_gene: NA
CDR3nt: TGTGCCAGCAGCTTAAATCCCGCGTTGGGCAACGAGCAGTACTTC
CDR3aa: CASSLNPALGNEQYF

abundance: NA
v_gene: TRBV6-5
j_gene: TRBJ1-6
d_gene: TRBD1
CDR3nt: TGTGCCAGCAGTAGGGACAGGGGTGATTCACCCCTCCACTTT
CDR3aa: CASSRDRGDSPLHF

abundance: NA
v_gene: TRBV10-3
j_gene: TRBJ1-3
d_gene: NA
CDR3nt: TGTGCCATCGGAATGGGGGGTCTCTCCGGAAACACCATATATTTT
CDR3aa: CAIGMGGLSGNTIYF

abundance: NA
v_gene: TRBV27
j_gene: TRBJ1-5
d_gene: TRBD1
CDR3nt: TGTGCCAGCAGTTACACGACAGGGCCAGGGCCCCAGCATTTT
CDR3aa: CASSYTTGPGPQHF

abundance: NA
v_gene: TRBV10-3
j_gene: TRBJ1-2
d_gene: TRBD1
CDR3nt: TGTGCCATCAGTGAGCCGGGACAGGCTCGATACGGCTACACCTTC
CDR3aa: CAISEPGQARYGYTF

abundance: NA
v_gene: TRBV2
j_gene: TRBJ1-2
d_gene: NA
CDR3nt: TGTGCCAGCAGTGAAGGGGGCTTCGGCTATGGCTACACCTTC
CDR3aa: CASSEGGFGYGYTF

abundance: NA
v_gene: TRBV29-1
j_gene: TRBJ2-2
d_gene: NA
CDR3nt: TGCAGCGCCCTTCGGGGAGGGGGTCTCACCGGGGAGCTGTTTTTT
CDR3aa: CSALRGGGLTGELFF

abundance: once
v_gene: TRBV4-2
j_gene: TRBJ2-7
d_gene: NA
CDR3nt: TGTGCCAGCAGCCAAGATACCGCCTACGAGCAGTACTTC
CDR3aa: CASSQDTAYEQYF

abundance: NA
v_gene: TRBV4-2
j_gene: TRBJ2-1
d_gene: TRBD2
CDR3nt: TGTGCCAGCGAGTCGAGCGGGGGGCCAACACACAATGAGCAGTTCTTC
CDR3aa: CASESSGGPTHNEQFF

abundance: NA
v_gene: TRBV25-1
j_gene: TRBJ2-5
d_gene: NA
CDR3nt: TGTGCCAGCAGTGAATACACAGGGCGGCAAGAGACCCAGTACTTC
CDR3aa: CASSEYTGRQETQYF